This TCR beta chain emerged from a study of cytomegalovirus exposure and HLA in healthy donors. Turning to the study itself: In an earlier analysis, approximately 120 million unique TCR beta sequences were found from approximately 170 million T cells.

It was with 60 Vbeta and 13 Jbeta primers that the PCR ran. Repertoires were generated with immunoSEQ multiplex PCR, while TCRdb's copy carries only in-frame clones and drops some. Of 160,000 or so clones detected, more than 60% appear once; the ten largest clones hold 1.1% to 1.5%. Regarding the study as a whole: The majority of TCR sequences were rare, yet some public TCRs appeared in many donors. Relative to the 666-donor mean, N-insertions were reportedly fewer in an Asian-associated ancestry cluster in a later analysis. Several V segments, TRBV6-2 and TRBV6-3 among them, could not be told apart and were dropped.

The V end was cut by 5 bases, the J end by 5 bases, with 12 bases between. This CDR3 spans 13 amino acids. The germline CDR1 and CDR2 sequences are LNHDA and SQIVND (reference sequence). Details on this clone: Its target is not known.

The sequencing sample was made of PBMCs. The receptor's source is a woman between 25 and 40 years old in good health and CMV-seronegative. The chain carries TRBV19 and TRBJ1-1; D is possibly TRBD1 (6 bases). The CDR3 nucleotides read TGTGCCAGTAGTCAGACAACAGGGACTGAAGCTTTCTTT. Amino acid sequence: CASSQTTGTEAFF.